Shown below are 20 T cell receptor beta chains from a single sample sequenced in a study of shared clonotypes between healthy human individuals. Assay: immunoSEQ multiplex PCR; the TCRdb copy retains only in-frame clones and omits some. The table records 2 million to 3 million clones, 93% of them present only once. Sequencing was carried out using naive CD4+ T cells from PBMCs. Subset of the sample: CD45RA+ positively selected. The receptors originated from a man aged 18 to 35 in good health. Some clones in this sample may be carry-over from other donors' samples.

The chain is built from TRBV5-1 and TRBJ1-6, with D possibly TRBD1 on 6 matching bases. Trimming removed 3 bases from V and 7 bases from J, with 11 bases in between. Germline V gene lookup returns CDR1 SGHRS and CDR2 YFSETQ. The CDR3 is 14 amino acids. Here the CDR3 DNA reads TGCGCCAGCAGCTGGGACAATAGAAATTCACCCCTCCACTTT. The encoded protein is CASSWDNRNSPLHF.

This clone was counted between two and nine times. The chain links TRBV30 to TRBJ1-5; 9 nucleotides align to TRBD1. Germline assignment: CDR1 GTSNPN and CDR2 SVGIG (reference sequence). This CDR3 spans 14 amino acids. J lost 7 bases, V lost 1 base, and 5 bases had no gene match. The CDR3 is CAWSAPTGGQPQHF. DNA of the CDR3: TGTGCCTGGAGTGCCCCGACAGGGGGGCAGCCCCAGCATTTT.

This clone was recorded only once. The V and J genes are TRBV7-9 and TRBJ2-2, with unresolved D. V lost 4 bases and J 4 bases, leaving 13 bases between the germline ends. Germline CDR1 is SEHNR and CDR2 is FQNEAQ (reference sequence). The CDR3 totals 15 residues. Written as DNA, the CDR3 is TGTGCCAGCAGCTCGCGGAGTATTGGCACCGGGGAGCTGTTTTTT. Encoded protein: CASSSRSIGTGELFF.

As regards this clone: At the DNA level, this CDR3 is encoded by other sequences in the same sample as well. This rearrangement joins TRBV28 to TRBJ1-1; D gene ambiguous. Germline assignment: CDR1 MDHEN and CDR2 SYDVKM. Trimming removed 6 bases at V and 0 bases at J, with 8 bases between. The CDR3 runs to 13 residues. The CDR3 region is CASSPHLNTEAFF. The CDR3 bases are TGTGCCAGCAGCCCCCATCTGAACACTGAAGCTTTCTTT.

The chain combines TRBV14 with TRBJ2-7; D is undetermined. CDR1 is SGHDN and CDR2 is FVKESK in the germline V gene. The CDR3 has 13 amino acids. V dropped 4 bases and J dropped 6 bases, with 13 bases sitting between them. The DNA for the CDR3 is TGTGCCAGCAGCCCCGGGCTCCTACCCGAGCAGTACTTC. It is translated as CASSPGLLPEQYF.

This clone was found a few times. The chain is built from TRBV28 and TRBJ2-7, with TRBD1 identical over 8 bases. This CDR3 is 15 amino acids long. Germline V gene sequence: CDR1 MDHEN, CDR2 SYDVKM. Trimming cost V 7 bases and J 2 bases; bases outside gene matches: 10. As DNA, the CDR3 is TGTGCCAGCATCCCAGGGGGCTCCCCCCCCTACGAGCAGTACTTC. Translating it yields CASIPGGSPPYEQYF.

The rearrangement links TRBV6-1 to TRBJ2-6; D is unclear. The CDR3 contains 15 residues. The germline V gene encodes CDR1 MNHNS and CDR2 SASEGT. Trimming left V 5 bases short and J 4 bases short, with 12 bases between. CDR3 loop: CASSLRMSGANVLTF. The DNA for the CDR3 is TGTGCCAGCAGTCTTCGGATGTCCGGGGCCAACGTCCTGACTTTC.

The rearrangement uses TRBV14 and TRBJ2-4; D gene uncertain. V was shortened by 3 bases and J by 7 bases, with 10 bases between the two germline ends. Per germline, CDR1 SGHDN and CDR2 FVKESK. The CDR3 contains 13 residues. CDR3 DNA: TGTGCCAGCAGCCAGACAAACGGGAACATTCAGTACTTC. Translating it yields CASSQTNGNIQYF. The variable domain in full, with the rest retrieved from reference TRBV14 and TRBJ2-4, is EAGVTQFPSHSVIEKGQTVTLRCDPISGHDNLYWYRRVMGKEIKFLLHFVKESKQDESGMPNNRFLAERTGGTYSTLKVQPAELEDSGVYFCASSQTNGNIQYFGAGTRLSVL.

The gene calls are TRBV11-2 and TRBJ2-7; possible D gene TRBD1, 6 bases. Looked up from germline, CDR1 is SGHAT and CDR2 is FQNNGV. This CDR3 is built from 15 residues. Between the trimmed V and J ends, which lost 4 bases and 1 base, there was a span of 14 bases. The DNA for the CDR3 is TGTGCCAGCAGCTACCCAGGGGTGAGATCCTACGAGCAGTACTTC. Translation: CASSYPGVRSYEQYF.

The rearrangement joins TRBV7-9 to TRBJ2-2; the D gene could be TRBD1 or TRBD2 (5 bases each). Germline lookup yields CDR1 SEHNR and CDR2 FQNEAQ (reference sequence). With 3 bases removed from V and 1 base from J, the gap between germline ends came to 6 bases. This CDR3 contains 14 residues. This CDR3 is CASSFGGNTGELFF. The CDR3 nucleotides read TGTGCCAGCAGCTTTGGGGGGAACACCGGGGAGCTGTTTTTT. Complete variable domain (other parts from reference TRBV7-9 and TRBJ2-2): DTGVSQNPRHKITKRGQNVTFRCDPISEHNRLYWYRQTLGQGPEFLTYFQNEAQLEKSRLLSDRFSAERPKGSFSTLEIQRTEQGDSAMYLCASSFGGNTGELFFGEGSRLTVL.

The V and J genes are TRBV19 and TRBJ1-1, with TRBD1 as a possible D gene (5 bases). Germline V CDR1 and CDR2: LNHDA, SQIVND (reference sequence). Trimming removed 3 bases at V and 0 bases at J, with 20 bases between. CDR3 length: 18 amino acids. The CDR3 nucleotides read TGTGCCAGTAGTATTGGGGCCGGGGCCTTAGCCGTGAACACTGAAGCTTTCTTT. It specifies CASSIGAGALAVNTEAFF.

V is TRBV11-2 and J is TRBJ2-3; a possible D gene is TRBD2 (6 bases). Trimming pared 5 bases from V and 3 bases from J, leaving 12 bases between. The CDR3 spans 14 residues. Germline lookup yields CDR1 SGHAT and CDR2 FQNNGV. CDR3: CASSIGTFTDTQYF. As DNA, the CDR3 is TGTGCCAGCAGCATCGGGACTTTTACAGATACGCAGTATTTT.

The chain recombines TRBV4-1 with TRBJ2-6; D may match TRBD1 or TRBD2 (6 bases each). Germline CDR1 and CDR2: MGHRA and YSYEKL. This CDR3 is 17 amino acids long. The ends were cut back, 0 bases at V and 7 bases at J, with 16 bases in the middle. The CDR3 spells CASSQEFGGMLANVLTF. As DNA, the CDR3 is TGCGCCAGCAGCCAAGAGTTCGGGGGCATGCTTGCCAACGTCCTGACTTTC.

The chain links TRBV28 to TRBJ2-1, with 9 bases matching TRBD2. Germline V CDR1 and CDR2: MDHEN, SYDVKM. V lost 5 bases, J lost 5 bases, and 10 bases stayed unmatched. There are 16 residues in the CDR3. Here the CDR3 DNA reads TGTGCCAGCAGTCCAGTCCGCGGGAGGGCCGACAATGAGCAGTTCTTC. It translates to CASSPVRGRADNEQFF.

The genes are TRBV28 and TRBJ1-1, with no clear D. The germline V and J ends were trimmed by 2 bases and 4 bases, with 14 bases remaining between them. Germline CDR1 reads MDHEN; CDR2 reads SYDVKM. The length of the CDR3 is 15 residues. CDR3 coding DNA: TGTGCCAGCAGTTTAGGTTATGCCCTGACCACTGAAGCTTTCTTT. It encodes CASSLGYALTTEAFF.

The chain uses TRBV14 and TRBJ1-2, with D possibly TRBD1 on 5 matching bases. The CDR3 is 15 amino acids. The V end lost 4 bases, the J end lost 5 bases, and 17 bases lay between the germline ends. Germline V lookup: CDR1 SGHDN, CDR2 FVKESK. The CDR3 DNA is TGTGCCAGCAGCCCCCTGAGGGGTGGAGGGTATGGCTACACCTTC. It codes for CASSPLRGGGYGYTF. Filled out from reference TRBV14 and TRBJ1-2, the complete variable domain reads EAGVTQFPSHSVIEKGQTVTLRCDPISGHDNLYWYRRVMGKEIKFLLHFVKESKQDESGMPNNRFLAERTGGTYSTLKVQPAELEDSGVYFCASSPLRGGGYGYTFGSGTRLTVV.

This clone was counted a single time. The CDR3 DNA sequence: TGTGCCAGCAGCTTAACGGGCCTCGGTCGCGGCACTGAAGCTTTCTTT. Protein: CASSLTGLGRGTEAFF. The chain combines TRBV7-9 with TRBJ1-1; the D is unclear. The CDR3 is 16 amino acids. Germline V gives CDR1 SEHNR, CDR2 FQNEAQ (reference sequence). Trimming removed 2 bases from V and 4 bases from J, with 17 bases in between.

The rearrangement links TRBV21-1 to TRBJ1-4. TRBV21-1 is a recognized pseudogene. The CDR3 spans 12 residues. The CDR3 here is CASSRTGEKLFF. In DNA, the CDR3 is TGTGCCAGCAGCAGGACTGGGGAAAAACTGTTTTTT.

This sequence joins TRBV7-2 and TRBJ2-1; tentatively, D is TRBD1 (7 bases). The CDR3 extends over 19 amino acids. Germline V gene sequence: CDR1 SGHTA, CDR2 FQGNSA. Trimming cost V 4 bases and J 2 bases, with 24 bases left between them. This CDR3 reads CASSSSRTAAGGTYNEQFF. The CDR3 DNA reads TGTGCCAGCAGCTCCTCTCGAACCGCGGCAGGGGGGACCTACAATGAGCAGTTCTTC.

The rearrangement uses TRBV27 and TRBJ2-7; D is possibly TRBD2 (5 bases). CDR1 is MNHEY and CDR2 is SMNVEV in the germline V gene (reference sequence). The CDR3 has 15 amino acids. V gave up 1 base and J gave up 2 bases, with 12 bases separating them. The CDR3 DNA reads TGTGCCAGCAGTTTATATCGGCTAGCAACCTACGAGCAGTACTTC. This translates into CASSLYRLATYEQYF.